These 10 T cell receptor beta chains were all obtained from the same sample, sequenced in a study of human T cells and chemical hapten exposure. TCRdb itself ran the RACE reads through MiXCR, one entry per CDR3 protein. The sample yields 130,000 or so distinct CDR3 sequences, 8.5% to 9.5% seen once. Time point: healthy volunteer bleed at 2 weeks. Total RNA was isolated from unfractionated whole blood. The sample was whole blood. These receptors were obtained from a male donor in good health. Some clones in this sample may be carry-over from other donors' samples.

A few counts support this clonotype. The J gene is TRBJ2-1, the V gene TRBV11-3, with a tentative D call TRBD1 (6 bases). Germline CDR1 SGHNT, CDR2 YENEEA. The CDR3 has 15 amino acids. V gave up 0 bases and J gave up 5 bases, with 11 bases separating them. The DNA for the CDR3 is TGTGCCAGCAGCTTAGATGGGGGCAGCAACAATGAGCAGTTCTTC. Translated, it gives CASSLDGGSNNEQFF.

Only a few counts were recorded for this clonotype. The chain joins TRBV25-1 to TRBJ2-7, with D perhaps TRBD1 (6 bases). The CDR3 totals 14 residues. CDR1 and CDR2 from the germline V gene are MGHDK and SYGVNS. The V end lost 6 bases, the J end lost 2 bases, and 14 bases lay between the germline ends. CDR3 DNA sequence: TGTGCCAGCAGCTCCGGGACACTTCCCTACGAGCAGTACTTC. Residues: CASSSGTLPYEQYF.

The genes are TRBV12-3 or TRBV12-4 and TRBJ2-5; no clear D. The CDR3 has 14 residues. The V and J ends lost 5 bases and 2 bases respectively, with 12 bases between them. CDR3 sequence reads: CASSDSGTQETQYF. DNA for the CDR3: TGTGCCAGCAGTGACTCCGGTACGCAAGAGACCCAGTACTTC.

V and J are TRBV29-1 and TRBJ1-2, with D possibly matching TRBD1 (5 bases). CDR1 and CDR2 (germline): SQVTM, ANQGSEA. V was clipped by 4 bases and J by 5 bases, with 14 bases between them. There are 13 residues in the CDR3. DNA of the CDR3: TGCAGCGTTGTACCCCCAGGGAAATATGGCTACACCTTC. This translates into CSVVPPGKYGYTF.

The chain links TRBV6-2 or TRBV6-3 to TRBJ2-2, with TRBD2 identical over 10 bases. This CDR3 is built from 21 residues. Trimming took 2 bases from V and 2 from J; bases not matched to a gene: 17. Germline V CDR1 and CDR2: MNHEY, SVGEGT. The CDR3: CASSYGGRPPGTSENTGELFF. The CDR3 nucleotides are TGTGCCAGCAGTTACGGGGGGCGACCGCCGGGGACTAGCGAAAACACCGGGGAGCTGTTTTTT.

V and J are TRBV11-2 and TRBJ1-2, with D tentatively TRBD1 (5 bases). The ends were cut back, 0 bases at V and 2 bases at J, with 13 bases in the middle. In germline, CDR1 is SGHAT, CDR2 FQNNGV. The CDR3 has 16 amino acids. The CDR3 loop is CASSLEAVGTNYGYTF. CDR3 DNA sequence: TGTGCCAGCAGCTTAGAGGCGGTAGGGACGAACTATGGCTACACCTTC.

Many counts were recorded for this clonotype. The chain is built from TRBV25-1 and TRBJ2-7, with 10 nucleotides matching TRBD1. V lost 3 bases to trimming and J lost 9 bases; unmatched junction nucleotides: 8. The CDR3 sequence is 14 residues long. CDR1 and CDR2 from the germline V gene are MGHDK and SYGVNS. This CDR3 reads CASSDSATGGGQYF. In nucleotides, the CDR3 is TGTGCCAGCAGTGACTCCGCGACAGGGGGCGGGCAGTACTTC.

This chain links TRBV19 with TRBJ2-7; D not certain. This CDR3 comprises 13 residues. V lost 3 bases and J 2 bases, leaving 8 bases between the germline ends. Germline V lookup: CDR1 LNHDA, CDR2 SQIVND (reference sequence). The CDR3 DNA reads as TGTGCCAGTAGTATGCAGAATACCTACGAGCAGTACTTC. Amino acids: CASSMQNTYEQYF.

The J gene is TRBJ1-5, the V gene TRBV6-1, with 9 bases fitting TRBD1. Trimming at V came to 2 bases and at J to 4 bases, leaving 9 bases not matched to a gene. The germline V gene encodes CDR1 MNHNS and CDR2 SASEGT. This CDR3 contains 17 residues. CDR3 in amino acids: CASSENQGQGWNQPQHF. Written as DNA, the CDR3 is TGTGCCAGCAGTGAAAACCAGGGACAGGGTTGGAATCAGCCCCAGCATTTT.

There are a few counts of this clonotype. This chain connects TRBV28 to TRBJ2-3, with a possible D match to TRBD1 (5 bases). Trimming cost V 8 bases and J 1 base, with 19 bases left between them. Germline CDR1 reads MDHEN; CDR2 reads SYDVKM. The CDR3 runs to 16 residues. CDR3 nucleotide sequence: TGTGCCAGCGGATCTCGTGGGGCCCCACGCACAGATACGCAGTATTTT. Amino acid sequence: CASGSRGAPRTDTQYF.